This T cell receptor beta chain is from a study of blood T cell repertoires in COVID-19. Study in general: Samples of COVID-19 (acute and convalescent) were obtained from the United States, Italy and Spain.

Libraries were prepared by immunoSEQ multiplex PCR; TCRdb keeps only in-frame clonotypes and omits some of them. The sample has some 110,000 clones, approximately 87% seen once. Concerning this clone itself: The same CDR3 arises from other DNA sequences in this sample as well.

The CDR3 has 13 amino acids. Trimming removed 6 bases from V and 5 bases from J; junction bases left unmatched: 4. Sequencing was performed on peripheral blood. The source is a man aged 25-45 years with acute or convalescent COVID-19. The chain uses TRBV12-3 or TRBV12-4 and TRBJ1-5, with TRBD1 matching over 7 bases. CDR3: CASSRTGDQPQHF. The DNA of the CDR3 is TGTGCCAGCAGCAGAACAGGGGATCAGCCCCAGCATTTT.